These 2 T cell receptor beta chains share one sample of origin, sequenced in a study of blood T cell repertoires in COVID-19. The repertoire was sequenced with immunoSEQ multiplex PCR; TCRdb's copy has only in-frame clones and lacks some. The sample has around 100,000 clones, roughly 87% seen once. The material sequenced was peripheral blood. Source of these receptors: a woman at least 80 years old with acute or convalescent COVID-19.

The V and J genes are TRBV2 and TRBJ2-5; TRBD2 aligns across 7 bases. Losses at the gene ends were 7 bases for V and 5 bases for J; bases not matched to a gene: 7. The germline gives CDR1 SNHLY, CDR2 FYNNEI. CDR3 size: 13 residues. CDR3 in DNA: TGTGCCAGCACCGAGGGGAGGGACGAGACCCAGTACTTC. Translation gives CASTEGRDETQYF.

Notes on this clone: This sample includes further DNA sequences coding for the same CDR3. The chain links TRBV6-2 or TRBV6-3 to TRBJ1-6; D not resolved. Germline V CDR1 and CDR2: MNHEY, SVGEGT. This CDR3 comprises 14 residues. Trimming removed 4 bases from V and 10 bases from J, with 14 bases in between. Here the CDR3 DNA reads TGTGCCAGCAGTTCGGTTCGGAGTGGGTCACCCCTCCACTTT. This sequence encodes CASSSVRSGSPLHF.